These 10 T cell receptor beta chains originate from one sample sequenced in a study of cytomegalovirus exposure and HLA in healthy donors. PCR used 60 Vbeta primers and 13 Jbeta primers. The assay was immunoSEQ multiplex PCR, and TCRdb's table has in-frame clones only and misses some. Of under 150,000 clones listed, 65% to 80% are singletons. The material sequenced was PBMCs. Receptors were obtained from a middle-aged woman in good health and CMV-seronegative.

The rearrangement joins TRBV19 to TRBJ1-5; TRBD1 aligns across 8 bases. The V segment lost 3 bases and the J segment 4 bases; nucleotides outside the gene matches: 5. Germline V gene sequence: CDR1 LNHDA, CDR2 SQIVND (reference sequence). The CDR3 has 15 residues. CDR3 amino acids: CASSMEGQGNQPQHF. The CDR3 nucleotides are TGTGCCAGTAGTATGGAAGGACAGGGAAATCAGCCCCAGCATTTT.

The chain carries TRBV7-6 and TRBJ1-6; no clear D. Trimming took 1 base from V and 9 from J, leaving 10 bases between them. Germline assignment: CDR1 SGHVS and CDR2 FNYEAQ. The CDR3 is made up of 14 amino acids. CDR3 sequence (DNA): TGTGCCAGCAGCTTAGGAGGGTTAGGTTCACCCCTCCACTTT. Residues: CASSLGGLGSPLHF.

The chain links TRBV30 to TRBJ1-2; D gene ambiguous. V was pared by 2 bases and J by 8 bases, with 12 bases between. CDR1 and CDR2 (germline): GTSNPN, SVGIG (reference sequence). The CDR3 loop spans 12 amino acids. The CDR3 sequence is CAWSKSTGGYTF. Here the CDR3 DNA reads TGTGCCTGGAGTAAGTCCACCGGGGGCTACACCTTC.

The chain uses TRBV29-1 and TRBJ2-5; D not certain. The DNA end is more similar to TRBJ2-7, so the J call may be wrong. This CDR3 spans 12 amino acids. Germline V gene sequence: CDR1 SQVTM, CDR2 ANQGSEA. CDR3 amino acids: CSVARGSYEQYF. The CDR3 DNA is TGCAGCGTTGCCCGAGGATCCTACGAGCAGTACTTC.

This clone was recorded only once. The chain is built from TRBV7-8 and TRBJ2-7; D is unclear. The CDR3 spans 16 residues. Trimming stripped 1 base from V and 0 bases from J, with 13 bases between. CDR1 is SGHVS and CDR2 is FQNEAQ in the germline V gene. The DNA of the CDR3 is TGTGCCAGCAGCTTAGTTCCAGGCCGAACCTCCTACGAGCAGTACTTC. Amino acid sequence: CASSLVPGRTSYEQYF.

The gene calls are TRBV10-3 and TRBJ2-3, with 11 positions matching TRBD2. Per the germline V gene, CDR1 is ENHRY and CDR2 is SYGVKD. CDR3 length: 16 amino acids. V dropped 2 bases and J dropped 2; count of bases not matched to a gene: 3. This CDR3 reads CAISEGSGGATDTQYF. The CDR3, as DNA: TGTGCCATCAGTGAGGGTAGCGGGGGGGCCACAGATACGCAGTATTTT.

V and J are TRBV29-1 and TRBJ2-1; 13 nucleotides agree with TRBD2. The CDR3 covers 12 residues. CDR1 and CDR2 from the germline V gene are SQVTM and ANQGSEA. V lost 7 bases to trimming and J lost 10 bases; unmatched junction nucleotides: 4. The CDR3 here is CSAGLAGVEQFF. The CDR3 DNA reads TGCAGCGCAGGACTAGCGGGAGTCGAGCAGTTCTTC.

V is TRBV2 and J is TRBJ1-2, with 8 bases identical to TRBD1. The trim removed 6 bases at V and 2 bases at J, leaving 8 bases unmatched. The CDR3 runs 15 residues. Germline values: CDR1 SNHLY, CDR2 FYNNEI. CDR3 sequence reads: CASRADRDLNYGYTF. The CDR3 DNA reads TGTGCCAGCAGAGCGGACAGGGACTTAAACTATGGCTACACCTTC.

This chain uses TRBV18 with TRBJ1-1, with unresolved D. Germline assignment: CDR1 KGHSH and CDR2 LQKENI. Between the trimmed V and J ends, which lost 6 bases and 2 bases, there was a span of 13 bases. CDR3 length: 14 residues. The CDR3 DNA reads TGTGCCAGCTCCGCGGGCGACGGAAACACTGAAGCTTTCTTT. Its translation is CASSAGDGNTEAFF.

This clone turned up a few times. V is TRBV19 and J is TRBJ2-1; a possible D gene is TRBD1 (6 bases). Trimming shortened V by 7 bases and J by 2 bases, and 15 bases separated the two germline ends. Per the germline V gene, CDR1 is LNHDA and CDR2 is SQIVND (reference sequence). The CDR3 contains 15 residues. The CDR3: CASTPDRSAYNEQFF. In nucleotides, the CDR3 is TGTGCCAGTACCCCGGACAGAAGCGCCTACAATGAGCAGTTCTTC.